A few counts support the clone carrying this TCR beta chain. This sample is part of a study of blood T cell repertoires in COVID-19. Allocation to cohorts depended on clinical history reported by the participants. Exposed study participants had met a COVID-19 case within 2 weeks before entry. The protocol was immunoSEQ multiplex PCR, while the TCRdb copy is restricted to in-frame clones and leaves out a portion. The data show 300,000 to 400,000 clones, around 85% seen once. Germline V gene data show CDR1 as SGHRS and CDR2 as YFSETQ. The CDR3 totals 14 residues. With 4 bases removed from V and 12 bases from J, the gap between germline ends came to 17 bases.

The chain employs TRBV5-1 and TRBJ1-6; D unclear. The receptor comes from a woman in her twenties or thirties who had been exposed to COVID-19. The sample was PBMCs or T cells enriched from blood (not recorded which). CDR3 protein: CASSLAEGIEPLHF. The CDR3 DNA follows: TGCGCCAGCAGCCTGGCAGAGGGCATCGAACCCCTCCACTTT.